The 13 T cell receptor beta chains below were found in one sample sequenced in a study of cytomegalovirus exposure and HLA in healthy donors. Use of 60 Vbeta and 13 Jbeta primers characterized the PCR. Profiling relied on immunoSEQ multiplex PCR, and the TCRdb table lists in-frame clones only, not all of them. The sample lists 130,000 to 150,000 clones, about 80% occurring once. Sequencing was carried out using PBMCs. These receptors were collected from a man aged 35 to 55 in good health and CMV-seropositive.

In this sample, this clone turned up once. The rearrangement uses TRBV7-6 and TRBJ1-6; D is possibly TRBD1 (6 bases). Germline loops: CDR1 SGHVS, CDR2 FNYEAQ. The V gene lost 5 bases and the J gene lost 9 bases, with 20 bases spanning the gap. There are 16 residues in the CDR3. The CDR3 DNA sequence: TGTGCCAGCAGCCCCCAACAGGGCCTTGGGCGTTCACCCCTCCACTTT. Its protein is CASSPQQGLGRSPLHF.

A note on this clone: A junction boundary mismatches the germline segment, possibly from a read error. This rearrangement joins TRBV7-7 to TRBJ2-3, with TRBD1 matching 7 bases. Germline CDR1 reads SSHAT; CDR2 reads FNYEAQ (reference sequence). The CDR3 totals 18 residues. This CDR3 reads CASSTGTAALGSTDTQYF. The CDR3 DNA sequence: TGTGCTAGCAGCACCGGGACAGCCGCCCTTGGGAGCACAGATACGCAGTATTTT.

This chain connects TRBV11-3 to TRBJ2-1; 10 positions match TRBD2. CDR3 length: 15 amino acids. Losses at the gene ends were 5 bases for V and 3 bases for J; bases not matched to a gene: 4. Germline assignment: CDR1 SGHNT and CDR2 YENEEA. This CDR3 reads CASSERLAGYNEQFF. The CDR3 nucleotides read TGTGCCAGCAGCGAACGACTAGCGGGCTACAATGAGCAGTTCTTC.

This clone was recorded once. The rearrangement joins TRBV12-5 to TRBJ1-1; tentatively, D is TRBD1 (6 bases). Germline loops: CDR1 LGHNT, CDR2 FRNRAP. V lost 1 base, J lost 4 bases, and 16 bases lay in between. CDR3 size: 16 residues. CDR3 region: CASGLETGPGATEAFF. In nucleotides, the CDR3 is TGTGCTAGTGGTTTGGAGACAGGTCCCGGCGCCACTGAAGCTTTCTTT.

The chain is built from TRBV6-5 and TRBJ1-4; D possibly corresponds to TRBD1 (6 bases). V shed 5 bases and J shed 7 bases, with 17 bases lying between them. The CDR3 has 15 residues. The germline gives CDR1 MNHEY, CDR2 SVGAGI. The CDR3 nucleotides read TGTGCCAGCAGTAAACCGTGGGGGCAGGGTGAAAAACTGTTTTTT. Translated, it gives CASSKPWGQGEKLFF.

This clone has a single count. The genes are TRBV7-3 and TRBJ2-1, with 9 bases fitting TRBD2. V was clipped by 0 bases and J by 3 bases; unmatched bases: 9. CDR1 and CDR2 (germline): SGHTA, FQGTGA. The CDR3 is 18 residues long. CDR3 coding DNA: TGTGCCAGCAGCTTAACAGGGGCGGGGGGGCAATACTACAATGAGCAGTTCTTC. Its translation is CASSLTGAGGQYYNEQFF.

The chain couples TRBV7-8 to TRBJ2-1, with 9 bases aligning to TRBD2. This CDR3 has 15 amino acids. Germline V gene sequence: CDR1 SGHVS, CDR2 FQNEAQ. With 2 bases clipped from V and 8 bases from J, the junction kept 7 bases outside the gene matches. The CDR3 reads CASSLNSGSGHEQFF. CDR3 sequence (DNA): TGTGCCAGCAGCTTAAATAGCGGGAGTGGCCATGAGCAGTTCTTC.

A single count supports this clone. The V call is TRBV6-1, the J call TRBJ1-1; 7 nucleotides match TRBD1. The CDR3 totals 11 residues. V trimming: 9 bases; J trimming: 11 bases; junction bases outside the gene matches: 9. From germline, CDR1 is MNHNS and CDR2 SASEGT. CDR3 protein: CASRRGESAFF. The CDR3 region has the DNA TGTGCCAGTCGCAGGGGGGAGTCCGCTTTCTTT.

CDR3 region: CAWSGSARNTIYF. The CDR3 DNA reads TGTGCCTGGAGTGGCAGCGCGAGGAACACCATATATTTT. The chain combines TRBV30 with TRBJ1-3, with D hard to call. Trimming left V 1 base short and J 7 bases short, with 11 bases between. The CDR3 has 13 residues. CDR1 and CDR2 from the germline V gene are GTSNPN and SVGIG (reference sequence).

CDR3 bases: TGTGCCAGCAGCTTGAGCCGGGACAGCCTCTACGAGCAGTACTTC. Its translation is CASSLSRDSLYEQYF. This chain links TRBV7-9 with TRBJ2-7; 7 positions match TRBD1. The V and J ends lost 3 bases and 3 bases, in that order; junction bases with no gene match: 8. CDR3 length: 15 residues. Germline V gives CDR1 SEHNR, CDR2 FQNEAQ (reference sequence).

The rearrangement joins TRBV4-3 to TRBJ2-6; D perhaps matches TRBD1 (6 bases). Trimming left V 3 bases short and J 5 bases short, with 11 bases between. CDR1 and CDR2 (germline): LGHNA, YSLEER. CDR3 size: 15 residues. CDR3 sequence: CASSQDSGWANVLTF. The CDR3 DNA reads as TGCGCCAGCAGCCAGGACAGCGGTTGGGCCAACGTCCTGACTTTC.

The chain carries TRBV7-2 and TRBJ1-1, with a tentative D call TRBD1 (5 bases). The CDR3 loop spans 13 amino acids. CDR1 and CDR2 (germline): SGHTA, FQGNSA. V shed 5 bases and J shed 8 bases, with 15 bases lying between them. The CDR3 loop reads CASSPVGGAEAFF. CDR3 nucleotides: TGTGCCAGCAGCCCTGTGGGTGGGGCCGAAGCTTTCTTT.

This clone was seen just once. The chain couples TRBV7-9 to TRBJ1-1; D ambiguous. Deletions cut 5 bases from V and 2 bases from J, with 15 bases between. The length of the CDR3 is 15 residues. CDR1 and CDR2 (germline): SEHNR, FQNEAQ (reference sequence). The CDR3 reads CASSPKMRLNTEAFF. CDR3 sequence (DNA): TGTGCCAGCAGCCCGAAGATGAGACTAAACACTGAAGCTTTCTTT.